This T cell receptor (beta chain) was captured in a study of blood T cell repertoires in COVID-19. V dropped 7 bases and J dropped 4; count of bases not matched to a gene: 22. The CDR3 spans 19 residues. The germline CDR1 and CDR2 sequences are SGHTA and FQGNSA. Data came from immunoSEQ multiplex PCR; TCRdb stores just in-frame clones and leaves some out. This table has around 87,000 clones, 80% to 90% appearing once. The TCR sequence derives from a man aged 50 to 60 with acute or convalescent COVID-19. The chain has TRBV7-2 and TRBJ1-2; 9 nucleotides agree with TRBD1. Sequencing was done on a sample of peripheral blood. The CDR3 here is CASNSPGDRASREGYGYTF. The CDR3 DNA reads as TGTGCCAGCAACTCCCCGGGGGACAGGGCGTCTCGGGAGGGCTATGGCTACACCTTC.